In this sample, the clone carrying this T cell receptor beta chain turned up many times. The antigen is not known. This sample is part of a study of T cells in Graves' hyperthyroidism and ophthalmopathy. Study-level background: At the time of initial diagnosis and before any treatment, peripheral blood was collected. General study findings and limits: Most thyroid-expanded clonotypes above 0.001 were also found in blood.

This CDR3 contains 18 residues. Germline V gene data show CDR1 as KGHDR and CDR2 as SFDVKD. Trimming shortened V by 5 bases and J by 4 bases, and 25 bases separated the two germline ends. Using RNA transcripts as the source, TCR beta CDR3 regions were amplified. A first-round RT-PCR of the TCR CDR3 used the HTBI primer set. TCRdb redid the calling of the multiplex PCR reads with MiXCR, one entry per CDR3 protein. The sample carries around 480,000 distinct CDR3 sequences, roughly 14% recorded once. The source of this sequence is a woman younger than 35 with Graves' hyperthyroidism. Sequencing input: blood. This rearrangement joins TRBV24-1 to TRBJ1-2; a possible D gene is TRBD1 (6 bases). The DNA for the CDR3 is TGTGCCACCAGTGGGAGAATCCGACAGGCGGGAACCTTCTATGGCTACACCTTC. Translated, it gives CATSGRIRQAGTFYGYTF.